The T cell receptor beta chain under discussion was sequenced for a study of OX40 agonist ivuxolimab in advanced cancers. A note on the overall study: Ivuxolimab was a fully human IgG2 agonistic monoclonal antibody targeting the costimulatory receptor OX40 (CD134). Intravenous ivuxolimab was administered to patients every 2 weeks at six dose levels: 0.01, 0.1, 0.3, 1.5, 3 and 10 mg/kg. Among the 52 dose-escalation patients, about 19 had hepatocellular carcinoma, roughly 15 melanoma, 9 renal cell carcinoma and 9 head and neck cancer. The dose-escalation cohort was around 83% male with a mean age of around 64 years, ranging from 23 to 79. Prior anti-PD-1, anti-PD-L1 or anti-CTLA-4 therapy was permitted, and approximately 40% of dose-escalation patients had received checkpoint inhibitors. Partial responses occurred in three dose-escalation patients: two with cutaneous melanoma and one with hepatocellular carcinoma. Peripheral TCRbeta sequencing was intended to test whether TCR sequence diversity was altered and clonal T-cell expansion was caused by ivuxolimab. The paper describes the monotherapy dose-escalation part (N of about 55 patients) of the phase I trial of ivuxolimab. Broad study findings and their caveats: Partial responders in the 0.1-3.0 mg/kg groups had among the lowest normalized peripheral clonal expansion, especially among CD8+ T cells. Clonal expansion of both CD4+ and CD8+ blood T cells was observed from baseline to week 6 at doses 0.1 to 3.0 mg/kg. Low levels of normalized T-cell clonal expansion were also seen in some nonresponding patients. After ivuxolimab, expanded clones were on average more numerous among CD8+ T cells than among CD4+ T cells. The antigen specificity of the clonally expanded peripheral T cells was not determined.

Genomic DNA was extracted from sorted cells for sequencing of the TCRbeta CDR3 region. TCRbeta CDR3 regions were sequenced using the immunoSEQ Assay. TCRdb re-hosts the immuneACCESS table, in-frame sequences only. Its copies lack some clones; in the studies checked, an unresolved V gene accounts for under half of them, and the cause for the rest is not known. This sample comprises about 66,000 clones, 86% of them detected only once. The biggest ten clones account for 3.9% of the sample. This clone has just one count. Its antigen target is currently unknown. The sample holds no much larger clone one base away, and base qualities are not on file. Patients with a history of autoimmune disease or receiving systemic immunosuppression were excluded from the trial. Peripheral blood for TCR sequencing was collected from all dose cohorts at baseline, on cycle 4 day 1, and on cycle 7 day 1. The samples were drawn from a first-in-human, open-label, multicenter phase I dose-escalation trial of ivuxolimab. Adults with locally advanced or metastatic head and neck squamous cell, hepatocellular, melanoma or renal cell carcinoma were enrolled in the trial. Before TCR sequencing, CD4+ T cells and CD8+ T cells from peripheral blood were sorted into separate populations.

The cysteine opens and the phenylalanine closes a CDR3 of 14 amino acids. The CDR3 DNA has 42 bases and is translated from base 1. The V and J ends are trimmed by 3 bases and 1 base, leaving 10 bases between them. CDR1 SGHRS and CDR2 YFSETQ were looked up in the germline V gene. The rearranged segments are TRBV5-1 and TRBJ1-1, with the D gene not clear enough to name. Material: CD4+ or CD8+ T cells sorted from blood, obtained in a trial of the OX40 agonist ivuxolimab. This clonotype was sampled from an adult with an advanced solid tumor such as melanoma, head and neck, liver or kidney cancer. The CDR3 reads as follows: CASSSTAGNTEAFF. In nucleotide form, the sequence is TGCGCCAGCAGCTCAACGGCAGGGAACACTGAAGCTTTCTTT.